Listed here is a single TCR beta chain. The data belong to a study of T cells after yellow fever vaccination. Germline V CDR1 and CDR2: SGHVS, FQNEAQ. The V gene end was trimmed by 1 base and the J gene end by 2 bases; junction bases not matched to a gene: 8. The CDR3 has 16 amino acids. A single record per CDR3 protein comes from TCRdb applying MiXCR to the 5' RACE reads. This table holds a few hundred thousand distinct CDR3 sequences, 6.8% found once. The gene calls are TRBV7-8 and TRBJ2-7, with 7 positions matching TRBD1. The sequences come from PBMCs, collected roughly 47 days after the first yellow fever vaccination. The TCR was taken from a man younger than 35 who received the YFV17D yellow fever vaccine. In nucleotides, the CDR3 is TGTGCCAGCAGCTTAGGGGCCCGGGACAGTGCCTACGAGCAGTACGTC. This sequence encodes CASSLGARDSAYEQYV.